Shown below are 10 T cell receptor beta chains from a single sample sequenced in a study of identical twins. TCRdb re-called the 5' RACE reads with MiXCR, one entry per CDR3 protein. The profile shows a few hundred thousand distinct CDR3 sequences, under 12% of them singletons. Specimen: memory T cells sorted from blood. All receptors derive from a man aged 50-60 years in good health.

This clonotype was seen ten or more times. A read error may produce the germline difference seen at one junction end. The rearrangement joins TRBV11-2 to TRBJ2-2, with TRBD1 as a possible D gene (6 bases). Germline V lookup: CDR1 SGHAT, CDR2 FQNNGV. The CDR3 covers 12 residues. CDR3 sequence: CASSLSSGELFF. CDR3 DNA: TGTGCCAGCAGCTTATCTTCAGGGGAACTGTTTTTT. Full variable domain (rest looked up from reference TRBV11-2 and TRBJ2-2): EAGVAQSPRYKIIEKRQSVAFWCNPISGHATLYWYQQILGQGPKLLIQFQNNGVVDDSQLPKDRFSAERLKGVDSTLKIQPAKLEDSAVYLCASSLSSGELFFGEGSRLTVL.

The gene calls are TRBV12-3 or TRBV12-4 and TRBJ2-7; the match to TRBD2 covers 14 bases. The V gene end was trimmed by 5 bases and the J gene end by 1 base; junction bases not matched to a gene: 7. The length of the CDR3 is 17 residues. The CDR3 sequence: CASSRTSGGSRSYEQYF. DNA of the CDR3: TGTGCCAGCAGTCGGACTAGCGGGGGGTCCCGATCCTACGAGCAGTACTTC.

The chain is built from TRBV6-2 or TRBV6-3 and TRBJ2-5, with D tentatively TRBD2 (6 bases). Per germline, CDR1 MNHEY and CDR2 SVGEGT. The CDR3 spans 17 residues. V was trimmed by 0 bases and J by 3 bases, leaving 17 bases between them. CDR3 DNA sequence: TGTGCCAGCAGTTACTCGGCGGAAACCGGGGGAAAAGAGACCCAGTACTTC. Translating gives CASSYSAETGGKETQYF.

The rearrangement joins TRBV6-1 to TRBJ1-1, with D hard to call. Germline loops: CDR1 MNHNS, CDR2 SASEGT. This CDR3 contains 14 residues. Trimming cost V 6 bases and J 1 base, with 12 bases left between them. CDR3 amino acids: CASRRGQTNTEAFF. CDR3 DNA: TGTGCCAGCAGACGCGGGCAGACGAACACTGAAGCTTTCTTT.

The chain has TRBV10-3 and TRBJ2-5; D gene uncertain. CDR1 and CDR2 from the germline V gene are ENHRY and SYGVKD. This CDR3 has 12 residues. V gave up 3 bases and J gave up 3 bases, with 5 bases separating them. The chain's CDR3 is CAISDSEETQYF. The DNA of the CDR3 is TGTGCCATCAGTGACAGCGAAGAGACCCAGTACTTC.

The chain recombines TRBV7-6 with TRBJ1-5; D unresolved. V shed 5 bases and J shed 3 bases, with 8 bases lying between them. This CDR3 comprises 13 residues. CDR1 and CDR2 (germline): SGHVS, FNYEAQ. CDR3 DNA: TGTGCCAGCAGCACTAAACCCAATCAGCCCCAGCATTTT. Its protein is CASSTKPNQPQHF.

This clonotype showed up many times. The chain uses TRBV5-1 and TRBJ1-5; TRBD1 matches at 8 bases. Losses at the gene ends were 3 bases for V and 6 bases for J; bases not matched to a gene: 8. The germline V gene encodes CDR1 SGHRS and CDR2 YFSETQ. The CDR3 sequence is 15 residues long. The CDR3 DNA sequence: TGCGCCAGCAGCTACCAGGGGGCGGTTGGTCAGCCCCAGCATTTT. Translation: CASSYQGAVGQPQHF.

This clonotype was observed at least ten times. This chain connects TRBV9 to TRBJ2-5; TRBD2 might be the D (5 bases). The germline V and J ends were trimmed by 0 bases and 1 base, with 13 bases remaining between them. The germline gives CDR1 SGDLS, CDR2 YYNGEE. The CDR3 sequence is 16 residues long. CDR3 in amino acids: CASSVGNGLGQETQYF. The DNA of the CDR3 is TGTGCCAGCAGCGTAGGAAACGGACTGGGCCAAGAGACCCAGTACTTC.

The chain carries TRBV20-1 and TRBJ2-5, with 13 positions matching TRBD2. V was pared by 5 bases and J by 7 bases, with 10 bases of the junction left unmatched. Germline assignment: CDR1 DFQATT and CDR2 SNEGSKA (reference sequence). There are 15 residues in the CDR3. The CDR3 is CSALRTSGRFGTQYF. The CDR3 nucleotides are TGCAGTGCTTTAAGGACTAGCGGGAGATTCGGGACCCAGTACTTC.

The chain combines TRBV28 with TRBJ2-1, with a weak D call TRBD2 (6 bases). V gave up 4 bases and J gave up 1 base, with 14 bases separating them. Germline V gene sequence: CDR1 MDHEN, CDR2 SYDVKM. The CDR3 consists of 16 residues. This CDR3 reads CASSSISGGSYNEQFF. CDR3 coding DNA: TGTGCCAGCAGTTCCATCTCTGGGGGGTCCTACAATGAGCAGTTCTTC.